Following are 28 T cell receptor beta chains from one sample sequenced in a study of human T cells and chemical hapten exposure. TCRdb itself ran the RACE reads through MiXCR, one entry per CDR3 protein. This table holds approximately 80,000 distinct CDR3 sequences, over 8.5% found once. Time point defined: patch test 1, 2 weeks after DPC sensitization. Treatment meaning: therapeutic diphenylcyclopropenone sensitization with weekly scalp DPC. Specimen: whole blood, collected in connection with sensitization to the hapten diphenylcyclopropenone (DPC). The receptors come from a woman aged 45-60 years with alopecia areata. Some clones in this sample may be carry-over from other donors' samples.

This clonotype was detected many times. The chain uses TRBV28 and TRBJ2-1; 10 positions match TRBD2. CDR1 and CDR2 from the germline V gene are MDHEN and SYDVKM. The J segment lost 0 bases and the V segment lost 8 bases, leaving 4 bases of the junction unmatched. The CDR3 totals 15 residues. This chain's CDR3 is CASHSSGSSYNEQFF. DNA for the CDR3: TGTGCCAGCCACTCTAGCGGGAGCTCCTACAATGAGCAGTTCTTC.

This clonotype was seen many times. V and J are TRBV20-1 and TRBJ1-2, with D possibly TRBD1 on 5 matching bases. The CDR3 has 11 amino acids. Trimming removed 1 base at V and 6 bases at J, with 6 bases between. Germline loops: CDR1 DFQATT, CDR2 SNEGSKA (reference sequence). CDR3 sequence reads: CSARGGNGYTF. In nucleotides, the CDR3 is TGCAGTGCTAGAGGGGGGAATGGCTACACCTTC.

This clonotype was seen at least ten times. J is TRBJ1-5 and V is TRBV19, with 8 bases aligning to TRBD1. With V trimmed by 3 bases and J by 7 bases, 8 bases remained unmatched. The CDR3 has 15 amino acids. CDR1 and CDR2 from the germline V gene are LNHDA and SQIVND (reference sequence). CDR3 sequence reads: CASSISSGGGQPQHF. The CDR3 coding sequence is TGTGCCAGTAGTATCAGCTCAGGGGGCGGCCAGCCCCAGCATTTT. Looking up the rest from reference TRBV19 and TRBJ1-5 gives the full variable domain: DGGITQSPKYLFRKEGQNVTLSCEQNLNHDAMYWYRQDPGQGLRLIYYSQIVNDFQKGDIAEGYSVSREKKESFPLTVTSAQKNPTAFYLCASSISSGGGQPQHFGDGTRLSIL.

This clonotype was seen only a few times. The chain uses TRBV7-9 and TRBJ2-4; 8 bases align to TRBD2. CDR1 and CDR2 from the germline V gene are SEHNR and FQNEAQ (reference sequence). Trimming at V came to 5 bases and at J to 5 bases, leaving 5 bases not matched to a gene. CDR3 size: 14 residues. This chain's CDR3 is CASSRPGRENIQYF. The CDR3 DNA is TGTGCCAGCAGCCGCCCCGGGAGGGAAAACATTCAGTACTTC.

The genes are TRBV20-1 and TRBJ1-5; D may be TRBD1 (5 bases). Germline values: CDR1 DFQATT, CDR2 SNEGSKA (reference sequence). Trimming removed 1 base at V and 0 bases at J, with 13 bases between. The CDR3 is 16 amino acids. The CDR3: CSARGGVFYSNQPQHF. The CDR3 nucleotides are TGCAGTGCTAGAGGGGGGGTCTTCTATAGCAATCAGCCCCAGCATTTT.

In its sample, this clonotype was seen many times. The rearrangement uses TRBV4-2 and TRBJ2-7, with 8 bases that match TRBD1. There are 12 residues in the CDR3. Germline loops: CDR1 LGHNA, CDR2 YNFKEQ. J gave up 6 bases and V 6 bases, and 4 bases lay outside the gene matches. The CDR3 nucleotides read TGTGCCAGCAGGCCTACAGGGGGCGAGCAGTACTTC. It translates to CASRPTGGEQYF.

This chain joins TRBV29-1 and TRBJ2-7; maybe TRBD1 (6 bases). This CDR3 spans 12 amino acids. V was cut by 7 bases and J by 4 bases, with 14 bases left in between. Germline-derived CDR1 and CDR2 are SQVTM and ANQGSEA. The DNA for the CDR3 is TGCAGCGCTGGACAGACCACTTACGAGCAGTACTTC. Protein sequence: CSAGQTTYEQYF.

This clonotype was observed once. One base away lies a much larger clone, so this may be a sequencing read error. The CDR3 nucleotides are TGTGCCACCAGGGCAGGGGCCGCGAACGCCGGGGAGCTGTTTTTT. It encodes CATRAGAANAGELFF. The genes are TRBV24-1 and TRBJ2-2, with TRBD1 as a possible D gene (6 bases). This CDR3 has 15 amino acids. Germline CDR1 and CDR2: KGHDR and SFDVKD.

This clonotype was picked up many times. The chain uses TRBV20-1 and TRBJ1-5; D gene uncertain. This CDR3 is built from 15 residues. Trimming removed 0 bases from V and 1 base from J, with 10 bases in between. The V gene's germline CDR1 is DFQATT and CDR2 SNEGSKA (reference sequence). For the CDR3, the DNA is TGCAGTGCTAGAGAGAACGGACTGAGCAATCAGCCCCAGCATTTT. Translating it yields CSARENGLSNQPQHF.

The CDR3 DNA reads as TGTGCCAGCAGCACAAGACCAGATACGCAGTATTTT. Encoded protein: CASSTRPDTQYF. The chain combines TRBV7-2 with TRBJ2-3; no clear D gene. CDR1 is SGHTA and CDR2 is FQGNSA in the germline V gene. The CDR3 spans 12 residues. Trimming left V 5 bases short and J 4 bases short, with 7 bases between.

The chain is built from TRBV6-6 and TRBJ1-1, with TRBD1 identical over 7 bases. The CDR3 consists of 15 residues. J lost 0 bases, V lost 6 bases, and 7 bases had no gene match. Germline V gene sequence: CDR1 MNHNY, CDR2 SVGAGI (reference sequence). The CDR3 DNA reads TGTGCCAGCAGACTCCAACAGGGGATGAACACTGAAGCTTTCTTT. This encodes CASRLQQGMNTEAFF.

V gene TRBV29-1 combines with J gene TRBJ2-2; 9 bases fit TRBD2. V was clipped by 7 bases and J by 1 base; unmatched bases: 7. CDR3 length: 15 amino acids. The germline gives CDR1 SQVTM, CDR2 ANQGSEA. CDR3 protein: CSAGRGRENTGELFF. In DNA form, the CDR3 reads TGCAGCGCAGGTCGCGGGAGGGAGAACACCGGGGAGCTGTTTTTT.

In this sample, this clonotype turned up a few times. The rearrangement links TRBV29-1 to TRBJ2-2, with TRBD2 matching over 7 bases. Germline-derived CDR1 and CDR2 are SQVTM and ANQGSEA. This CDR3 is built from 14 residues. After removal of 6 bases from V and 8 bases from J, the junction contained 12 bases not matched to a gene. The CDR3 reads CSVSSGPLLGELFF. As DNA, the CDR3 is TGCAGCGTGTCTAGCGGACCGTTACTAGGGGAGCTGTTTTTT.

This clonotype showed up just a few times. Written as DNA, the CDR3 is TGTGCCAGCAGTGCCCCCGGGACTAGCTACGAGCAGTACTTC. It encodes CASSAPGTSYEQYF. The genes are TRBV28 and TRBJ2-7; TRBD2 matches at 8 bases. Looked up from germline, CDR1 is MDHEN and CDR2 is SYDVKM. The CDR3 runs 14 residues. V was clipped by 5 bases and J by 3 bases; unmatched bases: 6.

This clonotype turned up a few times. CDR3 sequence: CASSERYTNSPLHF. CDR3 nucleotides: TGTGCCAGCAGTGAACGGTATACGAATTCACCCCTCCACTTT. This chain uses TRBV25-1 with TRBJ1-6; D is ambiguous. Germline V gene lookup returns CDR1 MGHDK and CDR2 SYGVNS. Trimming took 2 bases from V and 7 from J, leaving 9 bases between them. CDR3 length: 14 residues.

The table lists this clonotype with a few counts. The rearrangement uses TRBV28 and TRBJ2-7; a possible D gene is TRBD2 (5 bases). CDR3 length equals 18 residues. Deletions cut 2 bases from V and 2 bases from J, with 22 bases between. Germline loops: CDR1 MDHEN, CDR2 SYDVKM. CDR3 sequence reads: CASSLGGPVALLTYEQYF. The DNA of the CDR3 is TGTGCCAGCAGTTTAGGAGGACCCGTAGCCCTCCTTACCTACGAGCAGTACTTC.

This clonotype showed up many times. This chain joins TRBV5-1 and TRBJ2-1, with TRBD2 identical over 10 bases. CDR1 and CDR2 (germline): SGHRS, YFSETQ. The CDR3 spans 16 residues. The J segment lost 1 base and the V segment lost 3 bases, leaving 4 bases of the junction unmatched. This chain's CDR3 is CASSSATSGSYNEQFF. CDR3 nucleotides: TGCGCCAGCAGCTCAGCGACTAGCGGGTCCTACAATGAGCAGTTCTTC.

The chain couples TRBV5-1 to TRBJ1-2; D possibly corresponds to TRBD1 (6 bases). Germline V CDR1 and CDR2: SGHRS, YFSETQ. V lost 4 bases to trimming and J lost 1 base, with 17 bases between them. CDR3 length: 16 amino acids. The CDR3 DNA reads as TGCGCCAGCAGCCTTTCCGGGACAAGCCTTAACTATGGCTACACCTTC. As protein: CASSLSGTSLNYGYTF.

This clonotype was seen a handful of times. The V gene is TRBV15, the J gene TRBJ2-1; 12 bases are shared with TRBD2. The germline V gene has CDR1 LNHNV and CDR2 YYDKDF (reference sequence). The CDR3 is 18 residues long. With 0 bases clipped from V and 8 bases from J, the junction kept 11 bases outside the gene matches. Here the CDR3 reads CATSRDIILAGGGDEQFF. CDR3 sequence (DNA): TGTGCCACCAGCAGAGATATAATACTAGCGGGGGGAGGGGATGAGCAGTTCTTC.

The V gene is TRBV5-1, the J gene TRBJ1-1, with no clear D. The CDR3 loop spans 11 amino acids. Germline V gene data show CDR1 as SGHRS and CDR2 as YFSETQ. Trimming removed 0 bases at V and 6 bases at J, with 3 bases between. CDR3 coding DNA: TGCGCCAGCAGCTTGGGGGCTGAAGCTTTCTTT. This codes for CASSLGAEAFF.

The chain has TRBV28 and TRBJ1-1, with D maybe TRBD1 (5 bases). Trimming cost V 8 bases and J 0 bases, with 10 bases left between them. CDR1 is MDHEN and CDR2 is SYDVKM in the germline V gene. CDR3 length: 13 residues. CDR3 loop: CASRQNLNTEAFF. The CDR3 nucleotides read TGTGCCAGCCGACAGAATCTGAACACTGAAGCTTTCTTT.

This clonotype occurred a few times. The rearrangement links TRBV7-2 to TRBJ1-6; 8 bases match TRBD1. The CDR3 sequence is 15 residues long. CDR1 SGHTA and CDR2 FQGNSA come from the germline V gene. V was clipped by 5 bases and J by 6 bases; unmatched bases: 6. CDR3 nucleotide sequence: TGTGCCAGCAGCCGTAGACAGGGGTCTAATTCACCCCTCCACTTT. This encodes CASSRRQGSNSPLHF.

This rearrangement joins TRBV7-9 to TRBJ1-2; possible D gene TRBD1, 5 bases. The germline V gene encodes CDR1 SEHNR and CDR2 FQNEAQ (reference sequence). CDR3 length: 15 residues. The germline V and J ends were trimmed by 0 bases and 1 base, with 9 bases remaining between them. The DNA of the CDR3 is TGTGCCAGCAGCTTAGCAGGGGCGGATAACTATGGCTACACCTTC. As protein: CASSLAGADNYGYTF.

This clonotype has at least ten counts. The V call is TRBV14, the J call TRBJ2-2, with no clear D. CDR3 length equals 14 residues. Trimming removed 0 bases at V and 10 bases at J, with 12 bases between. Germline values: CDR1 SGHDN, CDR2 FVKESK. Here the CDR3 reads CASSQDLLQKELFF. Written as DNA, the CDR3 is TGTGCCAGCAGCCAAGATCTGTTACAGAAGGAGCTGTTTTTT.

The chain employs TRBV12-3 or TRBV12-4 and TRBJ1-5; no definite D call. This CDR3 contains 15 residues. Between the trimmed V and J ends, which lost 1 base and 0 bases, there was a span of 7 bases. The chain's CDR3 is CASSLGHISNQPQHF. DNA for the CDR3: TGTGCCAGCAGTTTAGGGCACATTAGCAATCAGCCCCAGCATTTT.

The chain has TRBV11-3 and TRBJ2-3, with 9 bases identical to TRBD2. The CDR3 is made up of 15 amino acids. Germline values: CDR1 SGHNT, CDR2 YENEEA. The V and J ends lost 5 bases and 5 bases, in that order; junction bases with no gene match: 8. This chain's CDR3 is CASSPPRGGIDTQYF. As DNA, the CDR3 is TGTGCCAGCAGCCCCCCGCGGGGGGGAATAGATACGCAGTATTTT. Drawing the rest from reference TRBV11-3 and TRBJ2-3, the complete variable domain is EAGVVQSPRYKIIEKKQPVAFWCNPISGHNTLYWYLQNLGQGPELLIRYENEEAVDDSQLPKDRFSAERLKGVDSTLKIQPAELGDSAVYLCASSPPRGGIDTQYFGPGTRLTVL.

The gene calls are TRBV6-2 or TRBV6-3 and TRBJ1-4, with a possible D match to TRBD1 (6 bases). V gave up 8 bases and J gave up 4 bases, with 17 bases separating them. The CDR3 runs to 15 residues. The germline V gene encodes CDR1 MNHEY and CDR2 SVGEGT. The DNA for the CDR3 is TGTGCCAGCGGATCCCGGACAGCCGATAATGAAAAACTGTTTTTT. It encodes CASGSRTADNEKLFF.

This clonotype was counted between two and nine times. This CDR3 is CASSSPSQSTDEAFF. In DNA, the CDR3 is TGTGCCAGCAGTTCTCCATCTCAATCGACGGACGAAGCTTTCTTT. This sequence joins TRBV27 and TRBJ1-1, with no clear D. Trimming took 4 bases from V and 8 from J, leaving 20 bases between them. The germline V gene encodes CDR1 MNHEY and CDR2 SMNVEV (reference sequence). CDR3 length equals 15 residues.